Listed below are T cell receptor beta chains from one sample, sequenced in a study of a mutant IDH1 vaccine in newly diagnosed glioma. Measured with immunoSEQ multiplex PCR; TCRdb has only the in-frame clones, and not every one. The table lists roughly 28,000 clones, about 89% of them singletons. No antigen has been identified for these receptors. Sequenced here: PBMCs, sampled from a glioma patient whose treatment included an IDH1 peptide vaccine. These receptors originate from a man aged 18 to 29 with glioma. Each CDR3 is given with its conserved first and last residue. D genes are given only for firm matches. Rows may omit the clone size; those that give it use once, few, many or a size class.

CDR3 protein: CASSADSTGELFF; CDR3 DNA: TGTGCCAGCAGTGCTGACAGTACCGGGGAGCTGTTTTTT; V gene: TRBV2; clone size: .; J gene: TRBJ2-2; D gene: .
CDR3 protein: CSVGLTTNVETQYF; CDR3 DNA: TGCAGCGTTGGACTGACTACAAACGTGGAGACCCAGTACTTC; V gene: TRBV29-1; clone size: .; J gene: TRBJ2-5; D gene: .
CDR3 protein: CASSFEIQGSEGAFF; CDR3 DNA: TGTGCCAGCAGCTTTGAGATACAGGGGTCCGAGGGAGCTTTCTTT; V gene: TRBV7-9; clone size: .; J gene: TRBJ1-1; D gene: TRBD1
CDR3 protein: CASSYLNTGELFF; CDR3 DNA: TGTGCCAGCAGTTACCTTAACACCGGGGAGCTGTTTTTT; V gene: TRBV6-5; clone size: .; J gene: TRBJ2-2; D gene: .
CDR3 protein: CASSAGMGQNTEAFF; CDR3 DNA: TGTGCCAGCAGTGCAGGAATGGGACAGAACACTGAAGCTTTCTTT; V gene: TRBV6-1; clone size: .; J gene: TRBJ1-1; D gene: .
CDR3 protein: CASTGTSNQPQHF; CDR3 DNA: TGTGCCAGCACAGGGACAAGCAATCAGCCCCAGCATTTT; V gene: TRBV28; clone size: .; J gene: TRBJ1-5; D gene: .
CDR3 protein: CASSLAAAGSTEAFF; CDR3 DNA: TGCGCCAGCAGCTTGGCCGCCGCCGGGAGTACTGAAGCTTTCTTT; V gene: TRBV5-1; clone size: .; J gene: TRBJ1-1; D gene: .
CDR3 protein: CATSSGATSGANVLTF; CDR3 DNA: TGTGCCACCAGCAGTGGGGCCACCTCTGGGGCCAACGTCCTGACTTTC; V gene: TRBV15; clone size: few; J gene: TRBJ2-6; D gene: .
CDR3 protein: CASSTDRRIAEAFF; CDR3 DNA: TGTGCCAGTAGTACGGACAGACGGATTGCTGAAGCTTTCTTT; V gene: TRBV19; clone size: .; J gene: TRBJ1-1; D gene: .
CDR3 protein: CSVDGGSTDTQYF; CDR3 DNA: TGCAGCGTTGATGGCGGGAGCACAGATACGCAGTATTTT; V gene: TRBV29-1; clone size: .; J gene: TRBJ2-3; D gene: .
CDR3 protein: CASSSPYEQYF; CDR3 DNA: TGTGCCAGCAGTTCCCCCTACGAGCAGTACTTC; V gene: TRBV25-1; clone size: .; J gene: TRBJ2-7; D gene: .
CDR3 protein: CASSYTGANVLTF; CDR3 DNA: TGTGCCAGCAGCTACACTGGGGCCAACGTCCTGACTTTC; V gene: TRBV6-5; clone size: .; J gene: TRBJ2-6; D gene: .
CDR3 protein: CASSDNGVGGTEAFF; CDR3 DNA: TGTGCCAGCAGTGACAATGGGGTGGGGGGCACTGAAGCTTTCTTT; V gene: TRBV2; clone size: .; J gene: TRBJ1-1; D gene: .
CDR3 protein: CASSWDRESEAFF; CDR3 DNA: TGTGCCAGCAGCTGGGACAGGGAATCTGAAGCTTTCTTT; V gene: TRBV14; clone size: .; J gene: TRBJ1-1; D gene: TRBD1
CDR3 protein: CARSFQKVDEQYF; CDR3 DNA: TGTGCCAGAAGCTTTCAAAAAGTCGACGAGCAGTACTTC; V gene: TRBV5-3; clone size: .; J gene: TRBJ2-7; D gene: .
CDR3 protein: CAYRGGYGYTF; CDR3 DNA: TGTGCCTACAGGGGTGGCTATGGCTACACCTTC; V gene: TRBV30; clone size: .; J gene: TRBJ1-2; D gene: TRBD1
CDR3 protein: CASSYSRESTYEQYF; CDR3 DNA: TGTGCCAGCAGTTACTCAAGGGAGTCCACCTACGAGCAGTACTTC; V gene: TRBV6-5; clone size: .; J gene: TRBJ2-7; D gene: .
CDR3 protein: CASSYGAGGYTF; CDR3 DNA: TGTGCCAGCAGTTACGGGGCAGGAGGCTACACCTTC; V gene: TRBV6-6; clone size: .; J gene: TRBJ1-2; D gene: .
CDR3 protein: CASSLTGLPYGYTF; CDR3 DNA: TGCGCCAGCAGCTTAACGGGGCTGCCCTATGGCTACACCTTC; V gene: TRBV5-1; clone size: .; J gene: TRBJ1-2; D gene: .
CDR3 protein: CASSPIIDGELFF; CDR3 DNA: TGCGCCAGCAGCCCAATTATCGACGGGGAGCTGTTTTTT; V gene: TRBV4-3; clone size: once; J gene: TRBJ2-2; D gene: .
CDR3 protein: CASSQGLGTATDTQYF; CDR3 DNA: TGTGCCAGCAGCCAAGGGTTGGGGACGGCCACAGATACGCAGTATTTT; V gene: TRBV14; clone size: .; J gene: TRBJ2-3; D gene: .
CDR3 protein: CASSQGPEAFF; CDR3 DNA: TGTGCCAGCAGCCAGGGGCCTGAAGCTTTCTTT; V gene: TRBV6-5; clone size: .; J gene: TRBJ1-1; D gene: .
CDR3 protein: CASSPDRGYEQYF; CDR3 DNA: TGTGCCAGCAGCCCTGACAGGGGCTACGAGCAGTACTTC; V gene: TRBV4-2; clone size: once; J gene: TRBJ2-7; D gene: TRBD1
CDR3 protein: CASSLGQALTYEQYF; CDR3 DNA: TGTGCCAGCAGCTTGGGGCAGGCCCTAACCTACGAGCAGTACTTC; V gene: TRBV5-8; clone size: .; J gene: TRBJ2-7; D gene: .
CDR3 protein: CASSEQGIGTQYF; CDR3 DNA: TGTGCCAGCAGTGAACAGGGAATTGGGACCCAGTACTTC; V gene: TRBV2; clone size: .; J gene: TRBJ2-5; D gene: .
CDR3 protein: CASSSGTPNTEAFF; CDR3 DNA: TGCGCCAGCAGCTCAGGGACACCAAACACTGAAGCTTTCTTT; V gene: TRBV5-1; clone size: once; J gene: TRBJ1-1; D gene: .
CDR3 protein: CASSQIPGTRGNEQFF; CDR3 DNA: TGCGCCAGCAGCCAGATTCCAGGGACAAGGGGGAATGAGCAGTTCTTC; V gene: TRBV4-3; clone size: .; J gene: TRBJ2-1; D gene: .
CDR3 protein: CASSPREGSYGYTF; CDR3 DNA: TGTGCCAGCAGCCCCAGGGAGGGTAGCTATGGCTACACCTTC; V gene: TRBV5-4; clone size: .; J gene: TRBJ1-2; D gene: .
CDR3 protein: CASSLRTSSSYNEQFF; CDR3 DNA: TGCGCCAGCAGCTTGAGAACGAGCAGCTCCTACAATGAGCAGTTCTTC; V gene: TRBV5-1; clone size: .; J gene: TRBJ2-1; D gene: .
CDR3 protein: CASSLSGNQETQYF; CDR3 DNA: TGTGCCAGCAGCCTCAGCGGGAACCAAGAGACCCAGTACTTC; V gene: TRBV7-9; clone size: .; J gene: TRBJ2-5; D gene: TRBD2
CDR3 protein: CSVLRTSGTRAYNEQFF; CDR3 DNA: TGCAGCGTACTCCGGACTAGCGGCACCCGGGCCTACAATGAGCAGTTCTTC; V gene: TRBV29-1; clone size: .; J gene: TRBJ2-1; D gene: TRBD2
CDR3 protein: CASSFRQPQHF; CDR3 DNA: TGTGCCAGCAGCTTTCGTCAGCCCCAGCATTTT; V gene: TRBV5-8; clone size: .; J gene: TRBJ1-5; D gene: .
CDR3 protein: CASSPPNPDLMAGKLFF; CDR3 DNA: TGTGCCAGCAGCCCCCCAAACCCCGATCTGATGGCCGGGAAGCTGTTTTTT; V gene: TRBV7-9; clone size: .; J gene: TRBJ2-2; D gene: .
CDR3 protein: CASSPGTGVPYEQYF; CDR3 DNA: TGTGCCAGCAGCCCCGGGACAGGGGTCCCCTACGAGCAGTACTTC; V gene: TRBV7-2; clone size: once; J gene: TRBJ2-7; D gene: TRBD1
CDR3 protein: CASSLVPGVTTGELFF; CDR3 DNA: TGCGCCAGCAGCTTGGTTCCAGGGGTCACCACCGGGGAGCTGTTTTTT; V gene: TRBV5-1; clone size: .; J gene: TRBJ2-2; D gene: .
CDR3 protein: CASSLPGSEKLFF; CDR3 DNA: TGTGCCAGCAGCTTACCCGGGAGTGAAAAACTGTTTTTT; V gene: TRBV7-8; clone size: .; J gene: TRBJ1-4; D gene: .
CDR3 protein: CASSQGQTPNEKLFF; CDR3 DNA: TGCGCCAGCAGCCAGGGACAGACCCCTAATGAAAAACTGTTTTTT; V gene: TRBV4-3; clone size: .; J gene: TRBJ1-4; D gene: TRBD1
CDR3 protein: CASSQEGGQGPVAGDYEQYF; CDR3 DNA: TGCGCCAGCAGCCAAGAAGGGGGACAGGGGCCGGTAGCGGGAGATTACGAGCAGTACTTC; V gene: TRBV4-1; clone size: once; J gene: TRBJ2-7; D gene: .
CDR3 protein: CASSPDRGGDYGYTF; CDR3 DNA: TGTGCCAGCAGCCCAGACAGGGGGGGAGACTATGGCTACACCTTC; V gene: TRBV7-8; clone size: .; J gene: TRBJ1-2; D gene: TRBD1
CDR3 protein: CATLLVSGISNYGYTF; CDR3 DNA: TGTGCCACCCTCCTCGTCAGCGGAATATCTAACTATGGCTACACCTTC; V gene: TRBV7-2; clone size: .; J gene: TRBJ1-2; D gene: .
CDR3 protein: CASSPGARGRQGWGYTF; CDR3 DNA: TGCGCCAGCAGCCCTGGGGCGAGGGGGCGTCAAGGATGGGGCTACACCTTC; V gene: TRBV4-3; clone size: .; J gene: TRBJ1-2; D gene: TRBD1
CDR3 protein: CSVDSGENIQYF; CDR3 DNA: TGCAGCGTAGATTCAGGGGAAAACATTCAGTACTTC; V gene: TRBV29-1; clone size: .; J gene: TRBJ2-4; D gene: .
CDR3 protein: CATSRDNTQINQPQHF; CDR3 DNA: TGTGCCACCAGCAGAGATAATACACAGATCAATCAGCCCCAGCATTTT; V gene: TRBV15; clone size: once; J gene: TRBJ1-5; D gene: .
CDR3 protein: CASSGGLEQYF; CDR3 DNA: TGTGCCAGCAGTGGGGGGCTCGAGCAGTACTTC; V gene: TRBV6-5; clone size: .; J gene: TRBJ2-7; D gene: .